This passage covers 32 T cell receptor beta chains from one sample sequenced in a study of human T cells and chemical hapten exposure. Time point specified: patch test 2, 6 weeks after DPC sensitization. The treatment: therapeutic diphenylcyclopropenone sensitization with weekly scalp DPC. One entry per CDR3 protein, called by TCRdb with MiXCR from the RACE reads. Of roughly 140,000 distinct CDR3 sequences listed, over 9.5% are singletons. The source was whole blood, collected in connection with sensitization to the hapten diphenylcyclopropenone (DPC). The receptors were sampled from a woman aged 50 to 60 with alopecia areata. Some clones in this sample may be carry-over from other donors' samples.

This chain links TRBV7-9 with TRBJ2-7; D is undetermined. This CDR3 has 14 amino acids. The V end lost 1 base, the J end lost 5 bases, and 12 bases lay between the germline ends. Looked up from germline, CDR1 is SEHNR and CDR2 is FQNEAQ (reference sequence). CDR3 residues: CASSLVPPRNEQYF. Here the CDR3 DNA reads TGTGCCAGCAGCTTAGTGCCCCCGAGGAACGAGCAGTACTTC.

The rearrangement joins TRBV19 to TRBJ2-5; D not certain. The germline V and J ends were trimmed by 5 bases and 9 bases, with 16 bases remaining between them. This CDR3 spans 13 amino acids. Looked up from germline, CDR1 is LNHDA and CDR2 is SQIVND (reference sequence). The CDR3 DNA sequence: TGTGCCAGTAGTTTGAGCAGTGGAGTGCCCCAGTACTTC. As protein: CASSLSSGVPQYF.

The CDR3 region is CASSLAAGRGGNQPQHF. The CDR3 DNA reads as TGTGCCAGCAGCTTGGCAGCAGGAAGGGGAGGCAATCAGCCCCAGCATTTT. The chain carries TRBV5-6 and TRBJ1-5; D might be TRBD1 (5 bases). V gave up 0 bases and J gave up 2 bases, with 15 bases separating them. The CDR3 is made up of 17 amino acids. Germline V gene data show CDR1 as SGHDT and CDR2 as YYEEEE. Full variable domain (rest looked up from reference TRBV5-6 and TRBJ1-5): DAGVTQSPTHLIKTRGQQVTLRCSPKSGHDTVSWYQQALGQGPQFIFQYYEEEERQRGNFPDRFSGHQFPNYSSELNVNALLLGDSALYLCASSLAAGRGGNQPQHFGDGTRLSIL.

The chain employs TRBV4-2 and TRBJ2-1; maybe TRBD2 (5 bases). V gave up 3 bases and J gave up 3 bases, with 18 bases separating them. The CDR3 runs 17 residues. The V gene's germline CDR1 is LGHNA and CDR2 YNFKEQ. The CDR3 DNA reads as TGTGCCAGCAGCCACGTCTCTGTCAGCGGTATCTACAATGAGCAGTTCTTC. Translation: CASSHVSVSGIYNEQFF.

In this sample, this clonotype turned up a few times. The chain uses TRBV7-2 and TRBJ2-3, with D perhaps TRBD2 (5 bases). The V and J ends lost 5 bases and 0 bases respectively, with 21 bases between them. From germline, CDR1 is SGHTA and CDR2 FQGNSA. This CDR3 is 18 amino acids long. CDR3 nucleotide sequence: TGTGCCAGCAGCAAAACCACAAGCAAGCGGACTAGCACAGATACGCAGTATTTT. Amino acid sequence: CASSKTTSKRTSTDTQYF.

This clonotype has only a few counts. The CDR3 region is CASSKKGPREETQYF. As DNA, the CDR3 is TGTGCCAGCAGCAAAAAGGGGCCGCGGGAAGAGACCCAGTACTTC. The genes are TRBV21-1 and TRBJ2-5; the table assigns TRBD1, which was not confirmed against the DNA. TRBV21-1 constitutes a pseudogene. This CDR3 has 15 residues.

This clonotype was found a few times. The chain links TRBV16 to TRBJ2-2; no clear D. CDR3 length: 14 amino acids. V was clipped by 1 base and J by 3 bases, with 6 bases between them. Looked up from germline, CDR1 is KGHSY and CDR2 is FQNENV. In DNA, the CDR3 is TGTGCCAGCAGCCAATACCCGTACACCGGGGAGCTGTTTTTT. It specifies CASSQYPYTGELFF.

This clonotype came up a few times. The rearrangement links TRBV28 to TRBJ2-4; TRBD2 might be the D (5 bases). Looked up from germline, CDR1 is MDHEN and CDR2 is SYDVKM. The V end lost 5 bases, the J end lost 13 bases, and 15 bases lay between the germline ends. This CDR3 spans 12 amino acids. Here the CDR3 DNA reads TGTGCCAGCAGTCTCCTACTCGGGATACAGTACTTC. Translated: CASSLLLGIQYF.

This clonotype has a handful of counts. V gene TRBV20-1 combines with J gene TRBJ2-1; possible D gene TRBD2, 6 bases. V lost 4 bases and J 3 bases, leaving 13 bases between the germline ends. The CDR3 loop spans 14 amino acids. Per germline, CDR1 DFQATT and CDR2 SNEGSKA (reference sequence). The DNA of the CDR3 is TGCAGTGCTAATCCTAGCGTGAGCTACAATGAGCAGTTCTTC. Translated, it gives CSANPSVSYNEQFF.

This clonotype was seen more than once but under ten times. The chain has TRBV7-8 and TRBJ2-2, with 10 bases that match TRBD2. The J segment lost 4 bases and the V segment lost 3 bases, leaving 5 bases of the junction unmatched. Germline V gene lookup returns CDR1 SGHVS and CDR2 FQNEAQ. CDR3 length: 16 residues. As DNA, the CDR3 is TGTGCCAGCAGCTTGTTAGCGGGAGGAGGCACCGGGGAGCTGTTTTTT. Translated: CASSLLAGGGTGELFF.

The rearrangement joins TRBV19 to TRBJ1-2; 7 bases fit TRBD1. This CDR3 is built from 14 residues. The germline gives CDR1 LNHDA, CDR2 SQIVND (reference sequence). Losses at the gene ends were 3 bases for V and 8 bases for J; bases not matched to a gene: 9. CDR3 loop: CASSIVAQGLGYTF. The DNA of the CDR3 is TGTGCCAGTAGTATCGTCGCACAGGGGTTGGGCTACACCTTC.

This clonotype appeared many times. The rearrangement links TRBV7-2 to TRBJ2-1, with a tentative D call TRBD2 (5 bases). Germline V gene lookup returns CDR1 SGHTA and CDR2 FQGNSA. The CDR3 is 14 residues long. Deletions cut 5 bases from V and 1 base from J, with 9 bases between. The DNA of the CDR3 is TGTGCCAGCAGCCTCCGAGGGTCCTACAATGAGCAGTTCTTC. As protein: CASSLRGSYNEQFF.

The chain employs TRBV6-6 and TRBJ2-2, with a possible D match to TRBD2 (6 bases). The V and J ends lost 0 bases and 7 bases respectively, with 15 bases between them. The CDR3 spans 16 residues. From germline, CDR1 is MNHNY and CDR2 SVGAGI (reference sequence). CDR3 in amino acids: CASSYSTGGGGGELFF. Written as DNA, the CDR3 is TGTGCCAGCAGTTACTCGACCGGGGGAGGTGGCGGGGAGCTGTTTTTT.

This clonotype has just a few counts. The genes are TRBV20-1 and TRBJ1-5, with a possible D match to TRBD1 (5 bases). The germline V gene has CDR1 DFQATT and CDR2 SNEGSKA (reference sequence). Trimming shortened V by 3 bases and J by 0 bases, and 9 bases separated the two germline ends. The CDR3 has 14 amino acids. The CDR3 loop reads CSASRGTSNQPQHF. The CDR3, as DNA: TGCAGTGCTAGTCGAGGGACTAGCAATCAGCCCCAGCATTTT.

The chain joins TRBV4-1 to TRBJ2-7; 10 nucleotides agree with TRBD2. This CDR3 comprises 17 residues. Germline values: CDR1 MGHRA, CDR2 YSYEKL. V lost 0 bases, J lost 0 bases, and 5 bases stayed unmatched. Here the CDR3 reads CASSQDTSGVSSYEQYF. The DNA for the CDR3 is TGCGCCAGCAGCCAAGATACTAGCGGGGTGAGCTCCTACGAGCAGTACTTC.

This clonotype has more than one count but fewer than ten. This chain joins TRBV3-1 and TRBJ2-4; 11 nucleotides agree with TRBD2. CDR3 size: 17 residues. Germline V gene sequence: CDR1 LGHDT, CDR2 YNNKEL (reference sequence). V was pared by 8 bases and J by 3 bases, with 12 bases of the junction left unmatched. As DNA, the CDR3 is TGTGCCAGCCGCACCACTAGCGGGAGTAGTGGCAAAAACATTCAGTACTTC. This sequence encodes CASRTTSGSSGKNIQYF. The full variable domain, its missing parts supplied by reference TRBV3-1 and TRBJ2-4, is DTAVSQTPKYLVTQMGNDKSIKCEQNLGHDTMYWYKQDSKKFLKIMFSYNNKELIINETVPNRFSPKSPDKAHLNLHINSLELGDSAVYFCASRTTSGSSGKNIQYFGAGTRLSVL.

The gene calls are TRBV20-1 and TRBJ2-3, with D tentatively TRBD2 (7 bases). V gave up 0 bases and J gave up 1 base, with 11 bases separating them. The germline V gene encodes CDR1 DFQATT and CDR2 SNEGSKA (reference sequence). The CDR3 spans 15 residues. The CDR3 sequence is CSARDRGGRTDTQYF. CDR3 nucleotides: TGCAGTGCTAGAGATAGGGGGGGGCGCACAGATACGCAGTATTTT.

This clonotype was seen a few times. The CDR3 DNA sequence: TGTGCCACCAGCAGGGCAAGAGGGACAGATGGCTACACCTTC. It yields the protein CATSRARGTDGYTF. This chain connects TRBV15 to TRBJ1-2; TRBD1 aligns across 7 bases. Germline values: CDR1 LNHNV, CDR2 YYDKDF (reference sequence). The CDR3 spans 14 residues. The V and J ends lost 3 bases and 6 bases, in that order; junction bases with no gene match: 7.

This clonotype was observed a handful of times. This sequence joins TRBV5-1 and TRBJ2-1; D possibly corresponds to TRBD2 (5 bases). The CDR3 totals 15 residues. The V and J ends lost 0 bases and 5 bases respectively, with 12 bases between them. Germline-derived CDR1 and CDR2 are SGHRS and YFSETQ. CDR3 sequence: CASSLGVARNNEQFF. Here the CDR3 DNA reads TGCGCCAGCAGCTTGGGTGTAGCGCGGAACAATGAGCAGTTCTTC.

This clonotype was detected ten times or more. This chain uses TRBV6-6 with TRBJ2-6, with D possibly matching TRBD1 (6 bases). The length of the CDR3 is 16 residues. Trimming removed 8 bases from V and 4 bases from J, with 18 bases in between. The V gene's germline CDR1 is MNHNY and CDR2 SVGAGI (reference sequence). Written as DNA, the CDR3 is TGTGCCAGCGCCCGGACAGTCTTGGGGGGGGCCAACGTCCTGACTTTC. Residues: CASARTVLGGANVLTF.

This sequence joins TRBV28 and TRBJ2-7; 10 nucleotides match TRBD2. The germline CDR1 and CDR2 sequences are MDHEN and SYDVKM. The CDR3 covers 15 residues. The J segment lost 3 bases and the V segment lost 8 bases, leaving 10 bases of the junction unmatched. The DNA of the CDR3 is TGTGCCAGCCTTACTAGCGGGAAAGGGGTCTACGAGCAGTACTTC. It translates to CASLTSGKGVYEQYF. The entire variable domain, with the rest obtained from reference TRBV28 and TRBJ2-7, is as follows: DVKVTQSSRYLVKRTGEKVFLECVQDMDHENMFWYRQDPGLGLRLIYFSYDVKMKEKGDIPEGYSVSREKKERFSLILESASTNQTSMYLCASLTSGKGVYEQYFGPGTRLTVT.

This rearrangement joins TRBV20-1 to TRBJ2-1, with a weak D call TRBD2 (5 bases). The CDR3 extends over 13 amino acids. Germline V lookup: CDR1 DFQATT, CDR2 SNEGSKA (reference sequence). Trimming left V 3 bases short and J 1 base short, with 7 bases between. CDR3 coding DNA: TGCAGTGCTAGGAAGCGGTCCTACAATGAGCAGTTCTTC. Its translation is CSARKRSYNEQFF.

This clonotype has only a few counts. The CDR3 coding sequence is TGTGCCAGCAGCTTAAGGGGCCCTAGCTCCTACGAGCAGTACTTC. Translating gives CASSLRGPSSYEQYF. The chain is built from TRBV12-3 or TRBV12-4 and TRBJ2-7, with D tentatively TRBD1 (5 bases). V gave up 6 bases and J gave up 0 bases, with 15 bases separating them. The CDR3 spans 15 residues.

The chain joins TRBV3-1 to TRBJ2-1; 9 bases agree with TRBD2. Trimming removed 4 bases from V and 10 bases from J; junction bases left unmatched: 14. From germline, CDR1 is LGHDT and CDR2 YNNKEL (reference sequence). This CDR3 is 16 amino acids long. The CDR3 here is CASSPTLAGAVWEQFF. The CDR3, as DNA: TGTGCCAGCAGCCCTACCTTAGCGGGAGCCGTTTGGGAGCAGTTCTTC.

V is TRBV4-1 and J is TRBJ1-5; D not certain. Per the germline V gene, CDR1 is MGHRA and CDR2 is YSYEKL. The V end lost 0 bases, the J end lost 2 bases, and 8 bases lay between the germline ends. This CDR3 spans 15 amino acids. The CDR3 region has the DNA TGCGCCAGCAGCCAAGATGGCAATGGCAATCAGCCCCAGCATTTT. Translated, it gives CASSQDGNGNQPQHF.

The chain combines TRBV7-2 with TRBJ2-7; possibly TRBD1 or TRBD2 for D (5 bases each). Germline CDR1 is SGHTA and CDR2 is FQGNSA. Trimming left V 1 base short and J 3 bases short, with 10 bases between. The CDR3 sequence is 14 residues long. The CDR3 reads CASSLVGGLYEQYF. The CDR3 DNA is TGTGCCAGCAGCTTAGTTGGGGGTCTCTACGAGCAGTACTTC.

This clonotype was detected only a few times. This chain links TRBV29-1 with TRBJ2-7; D is perhaps TRBD2 (5 bases). In germline, CDR1 is SQVTM, CDR2 ANQGSEA. V lost 7 bases and J lost 5, with 15 bases in between. This CDR3 contains 12 residues. CDR3 in DNA: TGCAGCGCCGGCCTAGGGAGAGACGAGCAGTACTTC. This codes for CSAGLGRDEQYF.

This clonotype was recorded many times. V usage is TRBV7-6 and J usage is TRBJ1-1; perhaps TRBD1 as D (6 bases). The V gene's germline CDR1 is SGHVS and CDR2 FNYEAQ. V lost 5 bases and J 4 bases, leaving 20 bases between the germline ends. CDR3 length: 16 residues. CDR3 amino acids: CASSLASGADGTEAFF. The CDR3 nucleotides read TGTGCCAGCAGCCTCGCCTCGGGGGCCGACGGCACTGAAGCTTTCTTT. Complete variable domain (other parts from reference TRBV7-6 and TRBJ1-1): GAGVSQSPRYKVTKRGQDVALRCDPISGHVSLYWYRQALGQGPEFLTYFNYEAQQDKSGLPNDRFSAERPEGSISTLTIQRTEQRDSAMYRCASSLASGADGTEAFFGQGTRLTVV.

This clonotype was seen only a few times. V gene TRBV19 combines with J gene TRBJ1-2, with 11 bases fitting TRBD1. Trimming took 9 bases from V and 4 from J; bases not matched to a gene: 16. This CDR3 region has 17 residues. The germline V gene encodes CDR1 LNHDA and CDR2 SQIVND (reference sequence). CDR3 in DNA: TGTGCCAGCGCGTCCCCCCGGACAGGGGGCGAGAGCTATGGCTACACCTTC. Protein sequence: CASASPRTGGESYGYTF.

The J gene is TRBJ2-7, the V gene TRBV29-1; D call uncertain. Germline CDR1 is SQVTM and CDR2 is ANQGSEA. This CDR3 contains 13 residues. CDR3 loop: CSSQRSLGDEQYF. The CDR3 DNA reads as TGCAGTTCTCAGAGGTCCCTTGGCGACGAGCAGTACTTC.

This chain links TRBV6-1 with TRBJ1-1; 9 positions match TRBD1. V gave up 5 bases and J gave up 5 bases; unmatched junction bases: 9. Germline assignment: CDR1 MNHNS and CDR2 SASEGT. The CDR3 runs to 15 residues. CDR3 DNA sequence: TGTGCCAGCAGTTCACAGGGGGCTTTGGGGACTGAAGCTTTCTTT. It is translated as CASSSQGALGTEAFF.

The rearrangement joins TRBV18 to TRBJ1-4, with D unresolved. The CDR3 consists of 12 residues. The V end was cut by 6 bases, the J end by 8 bases, with 10 bases between. Germline CDR1 and CDR2: KGHSH and LQKENI. CDR3 DNA sequence: TGTGCCAGCTCCCTCCGCGGGGAAAAACTGTTTTTT. Protein product: CASSLRGEKLFF.